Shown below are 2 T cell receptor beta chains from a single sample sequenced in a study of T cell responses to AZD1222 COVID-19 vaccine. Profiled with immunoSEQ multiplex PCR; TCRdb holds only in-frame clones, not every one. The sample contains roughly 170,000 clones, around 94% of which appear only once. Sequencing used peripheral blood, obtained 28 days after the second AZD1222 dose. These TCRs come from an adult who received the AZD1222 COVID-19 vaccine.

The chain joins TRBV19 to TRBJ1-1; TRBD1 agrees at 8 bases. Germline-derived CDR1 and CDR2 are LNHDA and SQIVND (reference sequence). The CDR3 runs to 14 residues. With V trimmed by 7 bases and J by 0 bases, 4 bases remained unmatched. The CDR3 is CASTQGAMNTEAFF. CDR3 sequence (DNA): TGTGCCAGTACTCAGGGGGCTATGAACACTGAAGCTTTCTTT.

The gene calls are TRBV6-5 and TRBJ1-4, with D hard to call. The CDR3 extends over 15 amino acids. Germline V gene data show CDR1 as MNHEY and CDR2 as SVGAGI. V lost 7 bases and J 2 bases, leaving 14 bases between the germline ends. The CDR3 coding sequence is TGTGCCAGCACTCGTGGGTCTGCTACTAATGAAAAACTGTTTTTT. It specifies CASTRGSATNEKLFF.